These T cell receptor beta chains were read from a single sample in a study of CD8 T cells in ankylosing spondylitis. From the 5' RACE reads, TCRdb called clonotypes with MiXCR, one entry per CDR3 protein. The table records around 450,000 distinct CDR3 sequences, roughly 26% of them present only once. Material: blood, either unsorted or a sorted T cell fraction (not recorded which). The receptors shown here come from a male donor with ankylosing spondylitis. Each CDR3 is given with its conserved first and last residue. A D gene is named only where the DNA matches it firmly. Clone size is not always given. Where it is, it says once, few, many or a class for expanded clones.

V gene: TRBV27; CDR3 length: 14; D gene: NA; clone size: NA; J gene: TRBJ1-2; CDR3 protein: CASSFSGLHYGYTF; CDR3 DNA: TGTGCCAGCAGTTTTTCGGGGCTGCACTATGGCTACACCTTC
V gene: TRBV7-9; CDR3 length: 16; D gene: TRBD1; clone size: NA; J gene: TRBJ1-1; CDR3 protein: CASSSGTALMRTEAFF; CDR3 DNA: TGTGCCAGCAGCTCCGGGACAGCGCTGATGAGAACTGAAGCTTTCTTT
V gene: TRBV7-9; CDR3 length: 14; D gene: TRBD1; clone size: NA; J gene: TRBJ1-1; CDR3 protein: CASSFQGGADEAFF; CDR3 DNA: TGTGCCAGCAGCTTTCAGGGGGGGGCTGATGAAGCTTTCTTT
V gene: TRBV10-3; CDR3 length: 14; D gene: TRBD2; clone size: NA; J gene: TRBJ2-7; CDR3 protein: CAINSGRSADEQYF; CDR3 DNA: TGTGCCATTAATAGCGGGAGGAGTGCGGACGAGCAGTACTTC
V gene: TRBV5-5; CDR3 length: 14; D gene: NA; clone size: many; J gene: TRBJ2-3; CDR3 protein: CASSSSRSADTQYF; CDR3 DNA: TGTGCCAGCAGCTCCAGCCGGTCAGCAGATACGCAGTATTTT
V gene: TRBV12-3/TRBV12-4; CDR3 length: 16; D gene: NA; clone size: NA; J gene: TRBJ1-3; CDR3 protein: CASSLRLPGSGNTIYF; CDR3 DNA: TGTGCCAGCAGTTTACGCCTGCCAGGGTCTGGAAACACCATATATTTT
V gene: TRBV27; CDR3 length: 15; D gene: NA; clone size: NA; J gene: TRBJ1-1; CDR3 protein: CASSISKGMNTEAFF; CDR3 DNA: TGTGCCAGCAGTATCTCTAAGGGGATGAACACTGAAGCTTTCTTT
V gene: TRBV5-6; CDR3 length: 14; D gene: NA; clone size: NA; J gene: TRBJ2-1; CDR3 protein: CASSLGFPDNEQFF; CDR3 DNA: TGTGCCAGCAGCTTGGGGTTTCCGGACAATGAGCAGTTCTTC
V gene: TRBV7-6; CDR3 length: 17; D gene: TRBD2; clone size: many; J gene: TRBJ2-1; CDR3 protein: CASSFGLAGSSYNEQFF; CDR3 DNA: TGTGCCAGCAGCTTCGGACTAGCGGGTTCCTCCTACAATGAGCAGTTCTTC
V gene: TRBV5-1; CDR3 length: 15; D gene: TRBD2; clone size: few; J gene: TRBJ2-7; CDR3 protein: CASSQETSGSDEQYF; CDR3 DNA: TGCGCCAGCAGCCAGGAGACTAGCGGGAGTGACGAGCAGTACTTC
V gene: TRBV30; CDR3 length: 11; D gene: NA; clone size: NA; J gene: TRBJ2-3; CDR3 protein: CAWTLADTQYF; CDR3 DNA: TGTGCCTGGACTCTAGCGGATACGCAGTATTTT
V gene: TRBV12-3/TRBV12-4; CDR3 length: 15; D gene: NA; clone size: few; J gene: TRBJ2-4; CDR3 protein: CASKMTDLAKNIQYF; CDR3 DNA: TGTGCCAGCAAAATGACAGATTTAGCCAAAAACATTCAGTACTTC
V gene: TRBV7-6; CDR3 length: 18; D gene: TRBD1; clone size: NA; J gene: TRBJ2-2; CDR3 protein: CASSLTLGTGSSTGELFF; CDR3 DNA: TGTGCCAGCAGCCTAACCCTAGGGACAGGGTCCAGTACCGGGGAGCTGTTTTTT
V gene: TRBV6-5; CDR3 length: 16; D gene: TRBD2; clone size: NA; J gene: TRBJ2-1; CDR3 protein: CASSYGLAGGQDEQFF; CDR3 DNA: TGTGCCAGCAGTTACGGATTAGCGGGAGGTCAAGATGAGCAGTTCTTC
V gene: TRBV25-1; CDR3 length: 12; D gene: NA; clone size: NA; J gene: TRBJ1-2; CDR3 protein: CASSDRVRGYTF; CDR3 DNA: TGTGCCAGCAGTGACAGGGTTCGCGGCTACACCTTC
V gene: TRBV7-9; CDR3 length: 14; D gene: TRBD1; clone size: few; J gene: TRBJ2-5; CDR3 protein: CASSEGDSRETQYF; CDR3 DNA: TGTGCCAGCAGCGAGGGGGACAGTAGGGAGACCCAGTACTTC
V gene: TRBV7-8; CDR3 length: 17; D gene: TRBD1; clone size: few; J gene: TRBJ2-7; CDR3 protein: CASSLAGQGAIAYEQYF; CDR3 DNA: TGTGCCAGCAGCTTAGCAGGACAGGGGGCAATAGCCTACGAGCAGTACTTC
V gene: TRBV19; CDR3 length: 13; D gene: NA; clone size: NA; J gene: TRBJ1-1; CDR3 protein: CASSIVQNTEAFF; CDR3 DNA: TGTGCCAGTAGTATAGTTCAGAACACTGAAGCTTTCTTT
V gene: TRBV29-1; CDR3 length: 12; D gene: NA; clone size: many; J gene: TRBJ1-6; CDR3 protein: CSVGEGNSPLHF; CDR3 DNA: TGCAGCGTTGGGGAAGGGAATTCACCCCTCCACTTT
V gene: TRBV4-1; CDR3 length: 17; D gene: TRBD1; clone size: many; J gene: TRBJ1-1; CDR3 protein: CASSQVGTGGVNTEAFF; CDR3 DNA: TGCGCCAGCAGCCAAGTGGGGACAGGAGGAGTGAACACTGAAGCTTTCTTT
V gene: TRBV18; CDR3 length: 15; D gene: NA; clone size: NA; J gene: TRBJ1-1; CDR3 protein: CASSLMGGENTEAFF; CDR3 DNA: TGTGCCAGCTCACTAATGGGGGGGGAGAACACTGAAGCTTTCTTT
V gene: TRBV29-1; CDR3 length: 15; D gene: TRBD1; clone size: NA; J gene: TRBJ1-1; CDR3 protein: CSGGTGATVNTEAFF; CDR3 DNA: TGCAGCGGCGGGACAGGGGCCACCGTGAACACTGAAGCTTTCTTT
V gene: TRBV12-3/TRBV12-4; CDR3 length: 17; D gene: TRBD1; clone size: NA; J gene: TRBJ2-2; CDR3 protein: CASSFLGKTGSAGQLFF; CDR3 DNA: TGTGCCAGCAGTTTTTTGGGAAAGACAGGGTCCGCCGGGCAGCTGTTTTTT
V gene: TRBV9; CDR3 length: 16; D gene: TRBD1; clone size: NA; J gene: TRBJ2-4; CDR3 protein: CASSVGQGVAKNIQYF; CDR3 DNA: TGTGCCAGCAGCGTAGGACAGGGGGTAGCCAAAAACATTCAGTACTTC
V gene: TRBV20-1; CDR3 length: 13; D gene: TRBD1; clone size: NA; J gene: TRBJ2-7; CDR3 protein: CSARRQGFGEQYF; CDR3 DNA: TGCAGTGCTAGAAGACAGGGGTTCGGTGAGCAGTACTTC
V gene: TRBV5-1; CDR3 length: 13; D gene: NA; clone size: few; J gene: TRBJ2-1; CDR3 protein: CASSPGGLVRQFF; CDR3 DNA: TGCGCCAGCAGCCCAGGTGGTTTAGTCAGGCAGTTCTTC
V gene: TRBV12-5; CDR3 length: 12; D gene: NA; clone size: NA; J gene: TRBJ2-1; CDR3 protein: CASGLVRGEQFF; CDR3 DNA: TGTGCTAGTGGTTTGGTACGGGGTGAGCAGTTCTTC
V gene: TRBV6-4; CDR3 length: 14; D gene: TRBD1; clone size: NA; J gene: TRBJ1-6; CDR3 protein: CASSRQGDNSPLHF; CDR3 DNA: TGTGCCAGCAGCAGACAGGGGGATAATTCACCCCTCCACTTT
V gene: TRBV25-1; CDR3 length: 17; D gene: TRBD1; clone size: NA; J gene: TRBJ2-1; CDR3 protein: CASSDLEQGLIGDEQFF; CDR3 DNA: TGTGCCAGCAGTGATCTCGAACAGGGGTTAATCGGCGATGAGCAGTTCTTC
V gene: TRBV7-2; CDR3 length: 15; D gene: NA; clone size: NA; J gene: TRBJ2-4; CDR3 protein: CASSLVHTIEDIQYF; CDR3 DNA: TGTGCCAGCAGCTTAGTACATACGATCGAGGACATTCAGTACTTC
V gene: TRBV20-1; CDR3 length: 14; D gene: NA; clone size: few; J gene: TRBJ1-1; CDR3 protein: CSARTPMGFTEAFF; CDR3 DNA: TGCAGTGCTAGAACGCCGATGGGGTTCACTGAAGCTTTCTTT
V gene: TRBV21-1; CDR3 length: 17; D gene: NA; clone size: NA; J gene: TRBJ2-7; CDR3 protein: CARMLFGAGTVEYEQYF; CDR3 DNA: NA
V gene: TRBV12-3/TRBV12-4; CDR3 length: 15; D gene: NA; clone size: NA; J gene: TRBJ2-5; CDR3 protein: CASSLRDSYQETQYF; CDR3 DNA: TGTGCCAGCAGTTTGAGGGACTCGTACCAAGAGACCCAGTACTTC
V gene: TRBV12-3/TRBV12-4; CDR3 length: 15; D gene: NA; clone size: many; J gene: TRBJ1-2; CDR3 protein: CASSHLRTALYGYTF; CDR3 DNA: TGTGCCAGCAGCCACTTGCGGACGGCACTCTATGGCTACACCTTC
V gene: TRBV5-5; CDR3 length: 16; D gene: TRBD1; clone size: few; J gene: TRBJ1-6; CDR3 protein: CASSLTGLLGNSPLHF; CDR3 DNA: TGTGCCAGCAGCCTGACAGGGCTACTCGGCAATTCACCCCTCCACTTT
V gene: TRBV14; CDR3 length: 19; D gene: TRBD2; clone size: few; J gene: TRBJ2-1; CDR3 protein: CASSKRGTSGRSSYNEQFF; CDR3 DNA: TGTGCCAGCAGCAAAAGAGGGACTAGCGGGAGGAGCTCCTACAATGAGCAGTTCTTC
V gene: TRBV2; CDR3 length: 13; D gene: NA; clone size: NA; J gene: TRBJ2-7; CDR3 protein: CASRPGSEDEQYF; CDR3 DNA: TGTGCCAGCAGACCTGGGTCAGAGGACGAGCAGTACTTC
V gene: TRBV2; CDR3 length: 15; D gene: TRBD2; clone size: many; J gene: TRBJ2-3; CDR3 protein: CASSELAGGADTQYF; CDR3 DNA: TGTGCCAGCAGTGAACTAGCGGGAGGAGCAGATACGCAGTATTTT
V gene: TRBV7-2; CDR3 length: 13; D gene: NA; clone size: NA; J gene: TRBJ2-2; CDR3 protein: CASSLVPPGELFF; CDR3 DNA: TGTGCCAGCAGCTTGGTCCCGCCCGGGGAGCTGTTTTTT
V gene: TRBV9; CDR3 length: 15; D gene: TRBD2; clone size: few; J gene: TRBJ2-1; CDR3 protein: CASSFSGMSLNEQFF; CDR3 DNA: TGTGCCAGCAGCTTTAGCGGGATGTCGTTGAATGAGCAGTTCTTC
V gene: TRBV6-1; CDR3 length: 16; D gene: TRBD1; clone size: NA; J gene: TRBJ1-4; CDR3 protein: CASSRAGGSASEKLFF; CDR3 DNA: TGTGCCAGCAGCCGGGCAGGGGGCTCTGCGAGTGAAAAACTGTTTTTT
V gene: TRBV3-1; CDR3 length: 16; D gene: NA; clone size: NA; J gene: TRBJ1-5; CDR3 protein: CASSQDATGYNQPQHF; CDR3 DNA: TGTGCCAGCAGCCAAGATGCGACAGGTTACAATCAGCCCCAGCATTTT
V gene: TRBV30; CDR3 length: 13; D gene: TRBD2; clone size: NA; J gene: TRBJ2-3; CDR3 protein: CAWRTSGRDTQYF; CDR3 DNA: TGTGCCTGGAGGACTAGCGGGAGAGATACGCAGTATTTT
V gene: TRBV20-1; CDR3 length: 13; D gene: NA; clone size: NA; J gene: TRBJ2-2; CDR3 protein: CSARVISAGELFF; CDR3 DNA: TGCAGTGCTAGAGTTATAAGCGCCGGGGAGCTGTTTTTT
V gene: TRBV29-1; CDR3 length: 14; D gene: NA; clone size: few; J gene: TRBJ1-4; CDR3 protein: CSVEDTGTNEKLFF; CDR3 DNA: TGCAGCGTTGAAGATACAGGAACTAATGAAAAACTGTTTTTT